Sequencing of this TCR beta chain was carried out in a study of blood T cell repertoires in COVID-19. Study-wide background: COVID-19 samples from acute and convalescent phases originated in the United States, Italy and Spain. Nucleic acid was either cDNA or gDNA, and it came from T cells, B-cell-depleted T cells, or PBMCs.

In germline, CDR1 is SGHAT, CDR2 FQNNGV. After removal of 7 bases from V and 4 bases from J, the junction contained 16 bases not matched to a gene. CDR3 length: 18 amino acids. Measured with immunoSEQ multiplex PCR; TCRdb has only the in-frame clones, and not every one. Of about 110,000 clones listed, about 70% are singletons. The TCR was taken from a human donor with acute or convalescent COVID-19. The donor label of this sample is uncertain. The rearrangement joins TRBV11-2 to TRBJ1-1; 12 bases fit TRBD1. The sequenced sample was peripheral blood. The DNA for the CDR3 is TGTGCCAGCACCTCCTTGTCGGGACAGGGGGCCGTAGGCACTGAAGCTTTCTTT. This encodes CASTSLSGQGAVGTEAFF.